A single sample is the source of the 26 T cell receptor beta chains below, sequenced in a study of T cells in Graves' hyperthyroidism and ophthalmopathy. Template material for amplifying TCR beta CDR3 regions consisted of RNA transcripts. The HTBI primer set was used in a first-round RT-PCR of the TCR CDR3. From the multiplex PCR reads, TCRdb called clonotypes with MiXCR, one entry per CDR3 protein. The sample comprises 350,000 or so distinct CDR3 sequences, 15% to 20% of which are singletons, and 45% to 55% rests with the top ten. Material: blood. The receptors were sampled from a woman aged 50 to 60 with Graves' hyperthyroidism.

Ten or more counts support this clonotype. The rearrangement uses TRBV11-2 and TRBJ2-1, with 11 positions matching TRBD2. CDR1 and CDR2 from the germline V gene are SGHAT and FQNNGV. J gave up 10 bases and V 6 bases, and 14 bases lay outside the gene matches. The CDR3 contains 16 residues. This CDR3 reads CASRRVAGGLEEEQFF. In DNA, the CDR3 is TGTGCCAGCAGGAGGGTAGCGGGGGGGCTCGAGGAAGAGCAGTTCTTC.

The sample holds a few counts of this clonotype. The chain joins TRBV11-1 to TRBJ1-6, with TRBD1 as a possible D gene (5 bases). In germline, CDR1 is SGHAT, CDR2 FQDESV (reference sequence). The V and J ends lost 4 bases and 9 bases respectively, with 16 bases between them. The CDR3 runs to 15 residues. The CDR3 DNA reads as TGTGCCAGCAGCTGGGGGACCGCAGGTGGTTCACCCCTCCACTTT. Its protein product is CASSWGTAGGSPLHF.

This clonotype has ten or more counts. The chain recombines TRBV2 with TRBJ1-6; no reliable D call. Germline V lookup: CDR1 SNHLY, CDR2 FYNNEI. V lost 8 bases to trimming and J lost 10 bases, with 15 bases between them. This CDR3 has 13 amino acids. CDR3 amino acids: CASAPGSRSPLHF. The DNA for the CDR3 is TGTGCCAGCGCACCGGGGAGCCGATCACCCCTCCACTTT.

Many counts were recorded for this clonotype. V is TRBV30 and J is TRBJ1-1; maybe TRBD1 (5 bases). Germline V gene data show CDR1 as GTSNPN and CDR2 as SVGIG (reference sequence). The V and J ends lost 0 bases and 6 bases respectively, with 11 bases between them. The CDR3 has 13 residues. CDR3 loop: CAWSVSGLSEAFF. The CDR3 coding sequence is TGTGCCTGGAGTGTTTCAGGGTTGTCTGAAGCTTTCTTT.

The CDR3 reads CATVKDPGAGANVLTF. The CDR3 DNA sequence: TGTGCCACCGTAAAAGACCCGGGAGCTGGGGCCAACGTCCTGACTTTC. The chain links TRBV12-3 or TRBV12-4 to TRBJ2-6, with D possibly TRBD2 on 6 matching bases. V lost 10 bases, J lost 2 bases, and 18 bases lay in between. The CDR3 is made up of 16 amino acids.

This clonotype was detected many times. J is TRBJ2-5 and V is TRBV20-1; 8 nucleotides agree with TRBD2. Germline lookup yields CDR1 DFQATT and CDR2 SNEGSKA (reference sequence). The length of the CDR3 is 17 residues. J gave up 4 bases and V 4 bases, and 17 bases lay outside the gene matches. The CDR3 coding sequence is TGCAGTGCTAATCCCTTGATGAGCGGGGGATCGGGAGAGACCCAGTACTTC. This translates into CSANPLMSGGSGETQYF.

With respect to this clonotype: Possible read error: a much larger clone is one base away. No conserved phenylalanine or tryptophan is present at the end of the CDR3, so a read error is the likely explanation. The rearrangement links TRBV28 to TRBJ1-1; tentatively, D is TRBD1 (5 bases). Germline values: CDR1 MDHEN, CDR2 SYDVKM. Trimming removed 6 bases at V and 1 base at J, with 9 bases between. The CDR3 runs to 13 residues. The CDR3, as DNA: TGTGCCAGCAGGTCTGACAGGAACACTGAAGCTTTCTCT. This sequence encodes CASRSDRNTEAFS.

In its sample, this clonotype was seen a few times. The chain uses TRBV7-9 and TRBJ1-4; unclear D gene. The CDR3 has 15 amino acids. With 5 bases removed from V and 4 bases from J, the gap between germline ends came to 14 bases. CDR1 and CDR2 (germline): SEHNR, FQNEAQ (reference sequence). CDR3 bases: TGTGCCAGCAGCCAAGGTAGCACTGGTAATGAAAAACTGTTTTTT. Translation gives CASSQGSTGNEKLFF.

The rearrangement uses TRBV6-2 or TRBV6-3 and TRBJ2-2; a weak D match, TRBD1 (6 bases). Trimming stripped 6 bases from V and 1 base from J, with 9 bases between. CDR1 and CDR2 (germline): MNHEY, SVGEGT. This CDR3 region has 14 residues. This CDR3 is CASRGQLNTGELFF. The CDR3 DNA reads TGTGCCAGCAGAGGACAGCTGAACACCGGGGAGCTGTTTTTT.

This clonotype occurred many times. J is TRBJ2-3 and V is TRBV20-1; 7 nucleotides line up with TRBD1. After removal of 1 base from V and 2 bases from J, the junction contained 3 bases not matched to a gene. This CDR3 comprises 14 residues. Germline V gene data show CDR1 as DFQATT and CDR2 as SNEGSKA (reference sequence). The DNA for the CDR3 is TGCAGTGCTAGAGGACAGGGTGACACAGATACGCAGTATTTT. It yields the protein CSARGQGDTDTQYF.

In its sample, this clonotype was seen many times. The chain carries TRBV20-1 and TRBJ2-1; 8 positions agree with TRBD2. After removal of 6 bases from V and 7 bases from J, the junction contained 8 bases not matched to a gene. The CDR3 totals 13 residues. The V gene's germline CDR1 is DFQATT and CDR2 SNEGSKA (reference sequence). The CDR3 nucleotides read TGCAGTGCAATCACGGGAGGGCCTAATGAGCAGTTCTTC. As protein: CSAITGGPNEQFF.

The V and J genes are TRBV16 and TRBJ2-1, with unresolved D. V shed 4 bases and J shed 6 bases, with 16 bases lying between them. In germline, CDR1 is KGHSY, CDR2 FQNENV. The CDR3 is made up of 15 amino acids. The CDR3 region is CASSPGFLMGNEQFF. The CDR3 DNA reads TGTGCCAGCAGCCCTGGGTTTCTTATGGGCAATGAGCAGTTCTTC.

In its sample, this clonotype was seen a few times. The CDR3: CASSDQVWNEQFF. DNA for the CDR3: TGTGCCAGCAGTGATCAGGTGTGGAATGAGCAGTTCTTC. This chain connects TRBV6-1 to TRBJ2-1, with D unresolved. The V gene's germline CDR1 is MNHNS and CDR2 SASEGT. This CDR3 comprises 13 residues. The V end lost 3 bases, the J end lost 7 bases, and 10 bases lay between the germline ends.

There are many counts of this clonotype. As DNA, the CDR3 is TGTGCCAGCAGTTTTTATGGGGTTAACACCAATGAGCAGTTCTTC. This gives the protein CASSFYGVNTNEQFF. This chain uses TRBV27 with TRBJ2-1; no firm D call. The CDR3 is 15 residues long. V lost 3 bases and J 6 bases, leaving 15 bases between the germline ends. CDR1 is MNHEY and CDR2 is SMNVEV in the germline V gene (reference sequence).

This clonotype has a handful of counts. V usage is TRBV20-1 and J usage is TRBJ1-2; D remains ambiguous. Trimming left V 0 bases short and J 1 base short, with 9 bases between. The CDR3 runs 14 residues. Germline V gives CDR1 DFQATT, CDR2 SNEGSKA (reference sequence). CDR3 amino acids: CSARDPSFNYGYTF. DNA for the CDR3: TGCAGTGCTAGAGATCCCAGTTTTAACTATGGCTACACCTTC.

The table lists this clonotype with many counts. The V call is TRBV3-1, the J call TRBJ1-3; TRBD1 is a possible D gene (5 bases). Per germline, CDR1 LGHDT and CDR2 YNNKEL (reference sequence). Trimming took 4 bases from V and 0 from J, leaving 7 bases between them. There are 14 residues in the CDR3. The CDR3, as DNA: TGTGCCAGCAGCCCGGACAACTCTGGAAACACCATATATTTT. It codes for CASSPDNSGNTIYF.

This rearrangement joins TRBV3-1 to TRBJ2-7; possible D gene TRBD2, 7 bases. The CDR3 has 13 amino acids. V lost 5 bases and J lost 7, with 15 bases in between. Germline CDR1 reads LGHDT; CDR2 reads YNNKEL (reference sequence). The CDR3: CASSRGGGNEQYF. As DNA, the CDR3 is TGTGCCAGCAGCAGGGGGGGTGGCAATGAGCAGTACTTC.

This clonotype was observed a few times. This sequence joins TRBV6-2 or TRBV6-3 and TRBJ1-6; no reliable D call. The V end was cut by 5 bases, the J end by 5 bases, with 7 bases between. The CDR3 is 13 amino acids. CDR1 is MNHEY and CDR2 is SVGEGT in the germline V gene. As DNA, the CDR3 is TGTGCCAGCAGTAAGCCCAATAATTCACCCCTCCACTTT. Amino acids: CASSKPNNSPLHF.

The V call is TRBV25-1, the J call TRBJ2-3, with 7 bases identical to TRBD1. This CDR3 has 15 amino acids. Germline assignment: CDR1 MGHDK and CDR2 SYGVNS. Trimming removed 5 bases from V and 5 bases from J; junction bases left unmatched: 10. In DNA, the CDR3 is TGTGCCAGCAGTAAGGACAGGACGCTCGGAGATACGCAGTATTTT. As protein: CASSKDRTLGDTQYF.

The genes are TRBV18 and TRBJ2-7, with 7 nucleotides matching TRBD1. The CDR3 length is 14 residues. In germline, CDR1 is KGHSH, CDR2 LQKENI. J gave up 1 base and V 5 bases, and 5 bases lay outside the gene matches. In DNA, the CDR3 is TGTGCCAGCTCAGACAGGGACGCTTCCTACGAGCAGTACTTC. Amino acids: CASSDRDASYEQYF.

This clonotype was detected a few times. The chain carries TRBV11-2 and TRBJ1-1; 8 positions match TRBD1. Per germline, CDR1 SGHAT and CDR2 FQNNGV. This CDR3 is built from 19 residues. Trimming took 0 bases from V and 0 from J; bases not matched to a gene: 12. The CDR3 sequence is CASSLDLGDRSAVNTEAFF. In DNA, the CDR3 is TGTGCCAGCAGCTTAGATCTTGGGGACAGGTCGGCGGTGAACACTGAAGCTTTCTTT.

This clonotype was seen many times. The chain carries TRBV12-5 and TRBJ2-1, with TRBD1 matching over 9 bases. Germline trimming cut 6 bases from V and 4 bases from J; bases unmatched to any gene: 4. The germline V gene has CDR1 LGHNT and CDR2 FRNRAP. The CDR3 extends over 14 amino acids. In DNA, the CDR3 is TGTGCTAGTGGCCCGGGACAGGGTTACAATGAGCAGTTCTTC. Translated: CASGPGQGYNEQFF.

A few counts support this clonotype. The chain links TRBV28 to TRBJ2-2; tentatively, D is TRBD1 or TRBD2 (6 bases each). Per the germline V gene, CDR1 is MDHEN and CDR2 is SYDVKM. The V end lost 5 bases, the J end lost 3 bases, and 10 bases lay between the germline ends. The CDR3 spans 14 residues. CDR3 bases: TGTGCCAGCAGTCGGGGGACATACACCGGGGAGCTGTTTTTT. Its protein product is CASSRGTYTGELFF. Together with reference TRBV28 and TRBJ2-2, the CDR3 gives the full variable domain: DVKVTQSSRYLVKRTGEKVFLECVQDMDHENMFWYRQDPGLGLRLIYFSYDVKMKEKGDIPEGYSVSREKKERFSLILESASTNQTSMYLCASSRGTYTGELFFGEGSRLTVL.

Ten or more counts support this clonotype. V usage is TRBV7-9 and J usage is TRBJ2-7; 7 nucleotides match TRBD2. The germline V gene has CDR1 SEHNR and CDR2 FQNEAQ (reference sequence). CDR3 length: 14 amino acids. J was trimmed by 3 bases and V by 5 bases; bases with no gene match: 7. The CDR3 nucleotides are TGTGCCAGCAGCCAAGTAGGCGGGAGCTACGAGCAGTACTTC. Translating it yields CASSQVGGSYEQYF.

V usage is TRBV12-3 or TRBV12-4 and J usage is TRBJ2-3, with 7 nucleotides matching TRBD2. The CDR3 runs to 16 residues. The ends lost 6 bases at V and 2 bases at J; junction bases unmatched: 11. In nucleotides, the CDR3 is TGTGCCAGCAGCTGGGGGGGTGGGGCGTTCACAGATACGCAGTATTTT. Translated, it gives CASSWGGGAFTDTQYF.

The chain couples TRBV20-1 to TRBJ2-3, with 10 bases identical to TRBD1. V was pared by 1 base and J by 4 bases, with 8 bases of the junction left unmatched. Germline CDR1 and CDR2: DFQATT and SNEGSKA (reference sequence). The CDR3 contains 16 residues. CDR3 sequence (DNA): TGCAGTGCTAGAGGGCGCGGGACAGGGGTCGCAGATACGCAGTATTTT. As protein: CSARGRGTGVADTQYF.